Listed below are T cell receptor beta chains from one sample, sequenced in a study of OX40 agonist ivuxolimab in advanced cancers. Here immunoSEQ multiplex PCR was the method, and the copy in TCRdb shows in-frame clones only, minus some. The sample shows some 68,000 clones, over 80% of them seen only once. The material was CD4+ or CD8+ T cells sorted from blood, obtained in a trial of the OX40 agonist ivuxolimab. All receptors come from an adult with an advanced solid tumor such as melanoma, head and neck, liver or kidney cancer. The CDR3 runs from the conserved cysteine through the conserved F or W. The D gene is left open where the match is weak. Expanded clones are given a class, and other clones once, few, many or no size at all.

d_call: .
v_call: TRBV28
clone_size: .
j_call: TRBJ2-1
cdr3_nt: TGTGCCAGCAGTTCCCCAGCGTCGCCCGCAAGCGAGCAGTTCTTC
cdr3_aa: CASSSPASPASEQFF

d_call: .
v_call: TRBV4-2
clone_size: .
j_call: TRBJ2-7
cdr3_nt: TGTGCCAGCAGCCAAGTTGATTCGGACAGTAGCTCCTACGAGCAGTACTTC
cdr3_aa: CASSQVDSDSSSYEQYF

d_call: TRBD1
v_call: TRBV11-2
clone_size: .
j_call: TRBJ2-5
cdr3_nt: TGTGCCAGCACCAAAGGGGGCCGGGAACAAGAGACCCAGTACTTC
cdr3_aa: CASTKGGREQETQYF

d_call: .
v_call: TRBV2
clone_size: .
j_call: TRBJ1-3
cdr3_nt: TGTGCCAGCAACAGGCGGGGAACCTCTGGAAACACCATATATTTT
cdr3_aa: CASNRRGTSGNTIYF

d_call: .
v_call: TRBV7-6
clone_size: .
j_call: TRBJ2-1
cdr3_nt: TGTGCCAGCAGCCCAAGGGGGAGGGACTCGGGAGTGATCTTC
cdr3_aa: CASSPRGRDSGVIF

d_call: .
v_call: TRBV6-6
clone_size: .
j_call: TRBJ1-2
cdr3_nt: TGTGCCAGCAGAGGGAGTTATGGCTACACCTTC
cdr3_aa: CASRGSYGYTF

d_call: .
v_call: TRBV11-2
clone_size: .
j_call: TRBJ2-1
cdr3_nt: TGTGCCAGCAGCACTTTCGGACGGGTGGTGTATGAGCAGTTCTTC
cdr3_aa: CASSTFGRVVYEQFF

d_call: .
v_call: TRBV9
clone_size: .
j_call: TRBJ2-5
cdr3_nt: TGTGCCAGCAGCGTAGCGGAAACAGAGACCCAGTACTTC
cdr3_aa: CASSVAETETQYF

d_call: .
v_call: TRBV5-5
clone_size: .
j_call: TRBJ2-2
cdr3_nt: TGTGCCAGCAGCCGAGAGTTCGCGAACACCGGGGAGCTGTTTTTT
cdr3_aa: CASSREFANTGELFF

d_call: TRBD1
v_call: TRBV11-2
clone_size: .
j_call: TRBJ2-7
cdr3_nt: TGTGCCAGCAGCGGCAGGGACAGGTCTTCCTACGAGCAGTACTTC
cdr3_aa: CASSGRDRSSYEQYF

d_call: .
v_call: TRBV18
clone_size: few
j_call: TRBJ1-1
cdr3_nt: TGTGCCAGCTCCCCAGCCCGGGGGTCGAACACTGAAGCTTTCTTT
cdr3_aa: CASSPARGSNTEAFF

d_call: TRBD1
v_call: TRBV18
clone_size: .
j_call: TRBJ2-1
cdr3_nt: TGTGCCAGCTCGTGGACCCGGGACAGGGAGGGCAATGAGCAGTTCTTC
cdr3_aa: CASSWTRDREGNEQFF

d_call: .
v_call: TRBV6-5
clone_size: .
j_call: TRBJ1-1
cdr3_nt: TGTGCCAGCAGTTTGGGGGCGCAGAGATGGAACACTGAAGCTTTCTTT
cdr3_aa: CASSLGAQRWNTEAFF

d_call: .
v_call: TRBV27
clone_size: few
j_call: TRBJ2-7
cdr3_nt: TGTGCCAGCAGTCGAACCGGGACCCTCGCTGGGCAGTACTTC
cdr3_aa: CASSRTGTLAGQYF

d_call: .
v_call: TRBV9
clone_size: .
j_call: TRBJ1-2
cdr3_nt: TGTGCCAGCAGCCCTCGGGAGCTGCTTAACTATGGCTACACCTTC
cdr3_aa: CASSPRELLNYGYTF

d_call: .
v_call: TRBV7-3
clone_size: .
j_call: TRBJ2-2
cdr3_nt: TGTGCCAGCAGCCGAGGGGGTGGCGGGGAGCTGTTTTTT
cdr3_aa: CASSRGGGGELFF

d_call: TRBD1
v_call: TRBV7-9
clone_size: .
j_call: TRBJ2-3
cdr3_nt: TGTGCCAGCAGCCCGACAGGGGGCACAGATACGCAGTATTTT
cdr3_aa: CASSPTGGTDTQYF

d_call: TRBD1
v_call: TRBV9
clone_size: .
j_call: TRBJ2-5
cdr3_nt: TGTGCCAGCAGCGTGGGGACAGGGGCTAGGGAGACCCAGTACTTC
cdr3_aa: CASSVGTGARETQYF

d_call: .
v_call: TRBV7-6
clone_size: .
j_call: TRBJ2-2
cdr3_nt: TGTGCCAGCAGCTTATCGATGTGGGGCACCGGGGAGCTGTTTTTT
cdr3_aa: CASSLSMWGTGELFF

d_call: .
v_call: TRBV4-1
clone_size: few
j_call: TRBJ1-5
cdr3_nt: TGCGCCAGCAGCCAAGATGGGGGGAATCAGCCCCAGCATTTT
cdr3_aa: CASSQDGGNQPQHF

d_call: .
v_call: TRBV7-2
clone_size: .
j_call: TRBJ1-2
cdr3_nt: TGTGCCAGCAGCTTAGCTCCGGGACGGCTTTATGGCTACACCTTC
cdr3_aa: CASSLAPGRLYGYTF

d_call: .
v_call: TRBV28
clone_size: .
j_call: TRBJ2-7
cdr3_nt: TGTGCCAGCAGTTTTTCCCCCGCCAGGTACTACGAGCAGTACTTC
cdr3_aa: CASSFSPARYYEQYF

d_call: TRBD2
v_call: TRBV5-1
clone_size: .
j_call: TRBJ2-1
cdr3_nt: TGCGCCAGCAGCTTGGGAGGCGGGGGGCAAAACAATGAGCAGTTCTTC
cdr3_aa: CASSLGGGGQNNEQFF

d_call: .
v_call: TRBV28
clone_size: .
j_call: TRBJ2-3
cdr3_nt: TGTGCCAGCATCTCTCCTACAGATACGCAGTATTTT
cdr3_aa: CASISPTDTQYF

d_call: .
v_call: TRBV5-4
clone_size: .
j_call: TRBJ1-1
cdr3_nt: TGTGCCAGCAGCACGGCGGGGGGCGAGAGCACTGAAGCTTTCTTT
cdr3_aa: CASSTAGGESTEAFF

d_call: TRBD2
v_call: TRBV19
clone_size: .
j_call: TRBJ2-5
cdr3_nt: TGTGCCAGTAGCCCGAGCGGGAGTAAGACCCAGTACTTC
cdr3_aa: CASSPSGSKTQYF

d_call: TRBD1
v_call: TRBV10-3
clone_size: .
j_call: TRBJ1-1
cdr3_nt: TGTGCCATCAGTGAGTTGCGGGACAGTCAACACACTGAAGCTTTCTTT
cdr3_aa: CAISELRDSQHTEAFF

d_call: TRBD2
v_call: TRBV7-6
clone_size: .
j_call: TRBJ2-1
cdr3_nt: TGTGCCAGCAGCTTAGTCGGGACTAGCGGGGGGTTTAATGAGCAGTTCTTC
cdr3_aa: CASSLVGTSGGFNEQFF

d_call: .
v_call: TRBV30
clone_size: .
j_call: TRBJ2-5
cdr3_nt: TGTGCCTGGAGTGGTACAGGGCGTCAAGAGACCCAGTACTTC
cdr3_aa: CAWSGTGRQETQYF

d_call: TRBD1
v_call: TRBV5-6
clone_size: .
j_call: TRBJ2-5
cdr3_nt: TGTGCCAGCAGCTTGGTCGGCGCAGGGGGCCTAAAGACCCAGTACTTC
cdr3_aa: CASSLVGAGGLKTQYF

d_call: .
v_call: TRBV18
clone_size: .
j_call: TRBJ1-3
cdr3_nt: TGTGCCAGCTCACCAAAAGTCGGGGAACTCTCTGGAAACACCATATATTTT
cdr3_aa: CASSPKVGELSGNTIYF

d_call: .
v_call: TRBV5-6
clone_size: once
j_call: TRBJ2-6
cdr3_nt: TGTGCCAGCAGCACCTCGGGGACTGGGGCCAACGTCCTGACTTTC
cdr3_aa: CASSTSGTGANVLTF

d_call: TRBD1
v_call: TRBV5-1
clone_size: once
j_call: TRBJ1-1
cdr3_nt: TGCGCCAGCAGCTCAGGACAGGTTCAAGGGAACACTGAAGCTTTCTTT
cdr3_aa: CASSSGQVQGNTEAFF

d_call: TRBD1
v_call: TRBV28
clone_size: .
j_call: TRBJ1-2
cdr3_nt: TGTGCCAGCAGGCGGACAGGGAACTATGGCTACACCTTC
cdr3_aa: CASRRTGNYGYTF

d_call: TRBD1
v_call: TRBV4-3
clone_size: .
j_call: TRBJ2-7
cdr3_nt: TGCGCCAGCAGCCAAGGCCGGGACAGGTTCTACGAGCAGTACTTC
cdr3_aa: CASSQGRDRFYEQYF